These T cell receptor beta chains were read from a single sample in a study of cytomegalovirus exposure and HLA in healthy donors. Here immunoSEQ multiplex PCR was the method, and the copy in TCRdb shows in-frame clones only, minus some. Of 180,000 or so clones listed, 78% are singletons. The sequenced sample consisted of PBMCs. Source of these receptors: a female donor in good health and CMV-seronegative. Each CDR3 is given with its conserved first and last residue. The D gene is left open where the match is weak. Rows may omit the clone size; those that give it use once, few, many or a size class.

J: TRBJ2-3; D: TRBD1; V: TRBV29-1; size: .; CDR3: CSVGLGQATDTQYF; DNA: TGCAGCGTTGGCCTAGGACAGGCGACAGATACGCAGTATTTT
J: TRBJ1-4; D: TRBD1; V: TRBV5-1; size: .; CDR3: CASSLDRARSNEKLFF; DNA: TGCGCCAGCAGCCTAGACAGGGCGAGGTCTAATGAAAAACTGTTTTTT
J: TRBJ1-4; D: .; V: TRBV27; size: .; CDR3: CASREYAAEKLFF; DNA: TGTGCCAGCCGGGAATATGCGGCAGAAAAACTGTTTTTT
J: TRBJ2-3; D: TRBD2; V: TRBV6-5; size: once; CDR3: CASSYSGRAVDTQYF; DNA: TGTGCCAGCAGTTACTCAGGGAGGGCGGTAGATACGCAGTATTTT
J: TRBJ2-7; D: TRBD1; V: TRBV27; size: .; CDR3: CASSLLGQGASEQYF; DNA: TGTGCCAGCAGTTTGCTGGGACAGGGGGCAAGTGAGCAGTACTTC
J: TRBJ2-7; D: TRBD2; V: TRBV28; size: .; CDR3: CASSYGGSSYEQYF; DNA: TGTGCCAGCAGTTACGGGGGGAGCTCCTACGAGCAGTACTTC
J: TRBJ1-4; D: .; V: TRBV15; size: .; CDR3: CATSQQVRGENEKLFF; DNA: TGTGCCACCAGCCAGCAGGTCAGGGGAGAGAATGAAAAACTGTTTTTT
J: TRBJ1-1; D: TRBD1; V: TRBV19; size: few; CDR3: CASIQGGMNTEAFF; DNA: TGTGCCAGTATCCAAGGGGGCATGAACACTGAAGCTTTCTTT
J: TRBJ2-1; D: TRBD2; V: TRBV10-1; size: .; CDR3: CASSDGTSGENEQFF; DNA: TGCGCCAGCAGTGACGGGACTAGCGGGGAGAATGAGCAGTTCTTC
J: TRBJ2-5; D: .; V: TRBV5-1; size: .; CDR3: CASSLTPEETQYF; DNA: TGCGCCAGCAGCTTGACACCAGAAGAGACCCAGTACTTC
J: TRBJ2-5; D: .; V: TRBV14; size: .; CDR3: CASSPRLFEETQYF; DNA: TGTGCCAGCAGCCCAAGACTATTCGAGGAGACCCAGTACTTC